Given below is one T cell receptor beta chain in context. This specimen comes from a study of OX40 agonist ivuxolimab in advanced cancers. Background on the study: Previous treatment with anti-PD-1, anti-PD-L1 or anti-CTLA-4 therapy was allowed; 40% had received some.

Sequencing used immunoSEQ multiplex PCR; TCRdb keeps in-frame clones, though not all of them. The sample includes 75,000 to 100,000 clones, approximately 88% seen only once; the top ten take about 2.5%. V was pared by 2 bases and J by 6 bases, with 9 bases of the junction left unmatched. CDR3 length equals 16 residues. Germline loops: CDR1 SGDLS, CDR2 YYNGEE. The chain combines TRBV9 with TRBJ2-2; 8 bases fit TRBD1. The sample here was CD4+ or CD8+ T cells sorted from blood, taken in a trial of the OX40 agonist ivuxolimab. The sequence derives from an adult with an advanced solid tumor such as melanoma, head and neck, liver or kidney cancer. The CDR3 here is CASSVGQGVGAGELFF. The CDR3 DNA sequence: TGTGCCAGCAGCGTCGGACAGGGAGTTGGGGCCGGGGAGCTGTTTTTT.